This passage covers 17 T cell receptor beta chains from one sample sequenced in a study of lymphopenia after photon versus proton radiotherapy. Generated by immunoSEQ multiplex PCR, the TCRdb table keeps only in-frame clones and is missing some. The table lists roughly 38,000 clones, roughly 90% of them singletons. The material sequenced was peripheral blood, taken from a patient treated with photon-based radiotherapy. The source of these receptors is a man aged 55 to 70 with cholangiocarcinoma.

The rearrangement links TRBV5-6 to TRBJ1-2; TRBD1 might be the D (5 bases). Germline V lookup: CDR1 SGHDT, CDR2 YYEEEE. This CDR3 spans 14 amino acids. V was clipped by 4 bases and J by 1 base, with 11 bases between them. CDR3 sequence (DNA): TGTGCCAGCAGCAGGGACGGAGGTAACTATGGCTACACCTTC. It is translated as CASSRDGGNYGYTF.

The chain's CDR3 is CASSPTWDGNTEAFF. The DNA of the CDR3 is TGTGCCAGCAGCCCCACCTGGGACGGGAACACTGAAGCTTTCTTT. The chain uses TRBV7-9 and TRBJ1-1; TRBD1 might be the D (5 bases). The CDR3 is 15 amino acids. V lost 5 bases to trimming and J lost 1 base, with 14 bases between them. Germline assignment: CDR1 SEHNR and CDR2 FQNEAQ (reference sequence).

The CDR3 spells CASSRQGTGELFF. For the CDR3, the DNA is TGTGCCAGCAGTCGACAGGGGACCGGGGAGCTGTTTTTT. This sequence joins TRBV6-1 and TRBJ2-2; TRBD1 matches at 8 bases. Trimming at V came to 5 bases and at J to 5 bases, leaving 1 base not matched to a gene. The CDR3 loop spans 13 amino acids. Looked up from germline, CDR1 is MNHNS and CDR2 is SASEGT.

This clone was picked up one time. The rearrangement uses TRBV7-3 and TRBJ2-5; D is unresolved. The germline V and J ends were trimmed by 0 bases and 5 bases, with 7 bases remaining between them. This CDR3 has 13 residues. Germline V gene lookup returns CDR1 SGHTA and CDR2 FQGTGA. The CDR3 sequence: CASSLTSGETQYF. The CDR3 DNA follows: TGTGCCAGCAGCTTAACGTCTGGGGAGACCCAGTACTTC.

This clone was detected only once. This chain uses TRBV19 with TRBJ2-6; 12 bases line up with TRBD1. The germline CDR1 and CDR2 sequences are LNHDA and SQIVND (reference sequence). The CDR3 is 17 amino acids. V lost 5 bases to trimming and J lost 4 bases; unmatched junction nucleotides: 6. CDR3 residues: CASSGTGGVLGANVLTF. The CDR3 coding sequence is TGTGCCAGTAGTGGGACAGGGGGCGTCTTGGGGGCCAACGTCCTGACTTTC.

CDR3 sequence: CASSEQQGDQPQHF. The CDR3 nucleotides read TGTGCCAGCAGTGAACAACAGGGGGATCAGCCCCAGCATTTT. This chain links TRBV2 with TRBJ1-5, with 8 bases matching TRBD1. Germline-derived CDR1 and CDR2 are SNHLY and FYNNEI. CDR3 size: 14 residues. The ends lost 2 bases at V and 5 bases at J; junction bases unmatched: 2. Complete variable domain (other parts from reference TRBV2 and TRBJ1-5): EPEVTQTPSHQVTQMGQEVILRCVPISNHLYFYWYRQILGQKVEFLVSFYNNEISEKSEIFDDQFSVERPDGSNFTLKIRSTKLEDSAMYFCASSEQQGDQPQHFGDGTRLSIL.

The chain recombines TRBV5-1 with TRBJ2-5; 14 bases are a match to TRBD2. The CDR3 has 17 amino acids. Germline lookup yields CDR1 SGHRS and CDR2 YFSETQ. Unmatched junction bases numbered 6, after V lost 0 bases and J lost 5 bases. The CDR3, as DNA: TGCGCCAGCAGCTTGGCCGGGACTAGCGGGAGTGGGGAGACCCAGTACTTC. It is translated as CASSLAGTSGSGETQYF.

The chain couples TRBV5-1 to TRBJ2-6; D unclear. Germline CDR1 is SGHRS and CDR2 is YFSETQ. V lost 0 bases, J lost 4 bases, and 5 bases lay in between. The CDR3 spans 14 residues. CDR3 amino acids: CASSLEQGANVLTF. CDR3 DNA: TGCGCCAGCAGCTTGGAACAGGGGGCCAACGTCCTGACTTTC.

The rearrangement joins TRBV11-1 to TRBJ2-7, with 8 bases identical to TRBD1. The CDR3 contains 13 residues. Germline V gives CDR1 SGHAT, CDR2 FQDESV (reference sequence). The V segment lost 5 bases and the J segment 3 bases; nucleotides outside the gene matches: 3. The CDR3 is CASSETGGYEQYF. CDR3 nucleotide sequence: TGTGCCAGCAGCGAAACAGGGGGCTACGAGCAGTACTTC.

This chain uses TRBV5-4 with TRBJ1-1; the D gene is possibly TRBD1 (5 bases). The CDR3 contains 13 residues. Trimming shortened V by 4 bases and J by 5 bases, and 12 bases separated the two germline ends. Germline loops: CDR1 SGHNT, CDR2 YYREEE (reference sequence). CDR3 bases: TGTGCCAGCAGCCGGGGGGTGAGAACTGAAGCTTTCTTT. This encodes CASSRGVRTEAFF.

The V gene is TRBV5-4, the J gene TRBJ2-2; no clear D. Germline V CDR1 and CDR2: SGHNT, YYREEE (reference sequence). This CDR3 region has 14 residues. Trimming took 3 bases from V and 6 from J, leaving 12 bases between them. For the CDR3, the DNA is TGTGCCAGCAGCTCGGGCCCTGCCGCCGGGGAGCTGTTTTTT. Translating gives CASSSGPAAGELFF.

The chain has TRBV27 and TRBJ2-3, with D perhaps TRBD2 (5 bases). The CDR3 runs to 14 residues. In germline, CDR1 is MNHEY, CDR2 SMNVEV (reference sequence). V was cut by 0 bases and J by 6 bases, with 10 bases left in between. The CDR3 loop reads CASSLSWRGDTQYF. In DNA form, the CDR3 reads TGTGCCAGCAGTTTATCCTGGAGAGGGGATACGCAGTATTTT.

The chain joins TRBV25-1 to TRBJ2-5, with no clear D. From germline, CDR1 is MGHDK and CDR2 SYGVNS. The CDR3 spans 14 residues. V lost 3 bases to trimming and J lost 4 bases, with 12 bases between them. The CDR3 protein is CASSDKSPAETQYF. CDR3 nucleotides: TGTGCCAGCAGTGATAAGAGCCCCGCAGAGACCCAGTACTTC.

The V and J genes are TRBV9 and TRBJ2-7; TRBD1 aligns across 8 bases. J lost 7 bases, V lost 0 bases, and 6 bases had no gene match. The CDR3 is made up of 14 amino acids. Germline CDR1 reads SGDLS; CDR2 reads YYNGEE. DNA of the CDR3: TGTGCCAGCAGCGTAGGTACAGGGGGAAGAGAGCAGTACTTC. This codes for CASSVGTGGREQYF.

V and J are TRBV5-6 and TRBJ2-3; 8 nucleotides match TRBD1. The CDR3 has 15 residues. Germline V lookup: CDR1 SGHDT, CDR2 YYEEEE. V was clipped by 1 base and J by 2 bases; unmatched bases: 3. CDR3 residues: CASSLRTGPTDTQYF. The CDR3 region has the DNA TGTGCCAGCAGCTTGCGGACAGGGCCCACAGATACGCAGTATTTT.

CDR3 nucleotide sequence: TGTGCCAGCAGTTCTCCATACGAGCAGTACTTC. Residues: CASSSPYEQYF. J is TRBJ2-7 and V is TRBV6-5; D remains ambiguous. CDR1 is MNHEY and CDR2 is SVGAGI in the germline V gene. The CDR3 is 11 amino acids. Trimming left V 4 bases short and J 4 bases short, with 5 bases between.

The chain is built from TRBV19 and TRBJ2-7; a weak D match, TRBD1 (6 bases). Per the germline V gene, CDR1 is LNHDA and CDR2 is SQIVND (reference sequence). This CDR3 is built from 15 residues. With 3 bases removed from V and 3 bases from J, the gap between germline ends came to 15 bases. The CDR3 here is CASSMAGVVSYEQYF. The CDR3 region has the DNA TGTGCCAGTAGTATGGCAGGGGTGGTTAGCTACGAGCAGTACTTC.